A selection of T cell receptor beta chains follows, all from one sample in a study of control samples from healthy donors and cancer patients. Only in-frame clones appear in the TCRdb table, and some are missing; sequencing was by immunoSEQ multiplex PCR. The sample includes 95,000 to 150,000 clones, over 75% of them seen just once. Sequencing input: blood. The receptors originated from a man aged 35 to 55 in good health. Each CDR3 is given with its conserved first and last residue. A D gene is named only where the DNA matches it firmly. Not every row has a clone size; where given, it reads once, few, many or a size class.

abundance,j_gene,v_gene,d_gene,CDR3nt,CDR3aa
-,TRBJ2-1,TRBV6-5,-,TGTGCCAGCTACGGTGGGAATGAGCAGTTCTTC,CASYGGNEQFF
-,TRBJ1-5,TRBV7-9,-,TGTGCCAGCAGCTTAGGTGGTGGGTATCAGCCCCAGCATTTT,CASSLGGGYQPQHF
-,TRBJ1-6,TRBV30,TRBD1,TGTGCCTGGGGGGACAGGAGAAATTCACCCCTCCACTTT,CAWGDRRNSPLHF
once,TRBJ2-3,TRBV11-3,TRBD2,TGTGCCAGCAGCGCTAGCGGGGGCGCAGATACGCAGTATTTT,CASSASGGADTQYF
-,TRBJ2-7,TRBV12-3/TRBV12-4,-,TGTGCCAGCAGCCGACTTGACGAGCAGTACTTC,CASSRLDEQYF
-,TRBJ2-1,TRBV25-1,-,TGTGCCAGCAGAGTGAATGGGGGTCGCAGATCCCGTATTGGGCAGTTCTTC,CASRVNGGRRSRIGQFF
once,TRBJ1-5,TRBV7-2,-,TGTGCCAGCAGCTTAAGTAGGGGCAGCAATCAGCCCCAGCATTTT,CASSLSRGSNQPQHF
-,TRBJ2-2,TRBV4-2,TRBD2,TGTGCCAGCAGCCAAGGACTAGCGGGGGGGCAGTTCCGGGAGCTGTTTTTT,CASSQGLAGGQFRELFF
-,TRBJ1-2,TRBV6-1,TRBD1,TGTGCCAGCAGTGAAAGGGACAGGGGCTATGGCTACACCTTC,CASSERDRGYGYTF
-,TRBJ2-3,TRBV5-1,-,TGCGCCAGCAGCTTGGGTTCGGGTCGTAACACAGATACGCAGTATTTT,CASSLGSGRNTDTQYF
-,TRBJ2-7,TRBV10-3,-,TGTGCCATCAGTGGCCAAAACAGGGTAAGCGAGCAGTACTTC,CAISGQNRVSEQYF
-,TRBJ1-5,TRBV5-8,-,TGTGCCAGCAGCCCATACGTCGGTCAGCTTTCACGCAATCAGCCCCAGCATTTT,CASSPYVGQLSRNQPQHF
-,TRBJ2-7,TRBV2,-,TGTGCCAGTTCAGGGAAATACGAGCAGTACTTC,CASSGKYEQYF
-,TRBJ1-1,TRBV4-3,-,TGCGCCAGCAGCCAAGTCAGGGGCACTGAAGCTTTCTTT,CASSQVRGTEAFF
once,TRBJ2-7,TRBV5-1,-,TGCGCCAGCAGCCGCGGGACGGGCAATCCAAACTTTAACTACGAGCAGTACTTC,CASSRGTGNPNFNYEQYF
-,TRBJ2-7,TRBV30,-,TGTGCCTCTAAAGGGGCAATGACAGGAAGAGGGTTTAACGAGCAGTACTTC,CASKGAMTGRGFNEQYF
few,TRBJ2-3,TRBV7-3,TRBD1,TGTGCCAGCAGCGATCGGACAGGGGTAACAGATACGCAGTATTTT,CASSDRTGVTDTQYF
-,TRBJ2-5,TRBV7-2,TRBD1,TGTGCCAGCAGCTTAGTTCAGGGGGCTTTCTCCGAAGAAGCCCAGTACTTC,CASSLVQGAFSEEAQYF
-,TRBJ1-2,TRBV9,TRBD1,TGTGCCAGCACCCCAGGGGGGACAGGGGGCTATGGCTACACCTTC,CASTPGGTGGYGYTF
once,TRBJ1-4,TRBV7-9,-,TGTGCCAGCAGCCCCTCACAGTCAGTGAAGAATGAAAAACTGTTTTTT,CASSPSQSVKNEKLFF
once,TRBJ2-2,TRBV5-5,-,TGTGCCAGCAGCATTCCTCGACAGGAAGTAAACACCGGGGAGCTGTTTTTT,CASSIPRQEVNTGELFF
-,TRBJ2-5,TRBV3-1/TRBV3-2,TRBD2,TGTGCCAGCAGCCAATGCGGACTAGCGGGGGGTGGGACCCAGTACTTC,CASSQCGLAGGGTQYF
-,TRBJ1-2,TRBV27,-,TGTGCCAGCGGACTTGGGGGAAGGTCCTATGGCTACACCTTC,CASGLGGRSYGYTF
-,TRBJ1-1,TRBV27,TRBD1,TGTGCCAGCAGTTTAAGGGGGCCAGGGAGTAACACTGAAGCTTTCTTT,CASSLRGPGSNTEAFF
-,TRBJ1-3,TRBV18,-,TGTGCCAGCTCACCACCGACGGGGGTCCCTGGAAACACCATATATTTT,CASSPPTGVPGNTIYF
few,TRBJ1-2,TRBV5-6,TRBD1,TGTGCCAGCAGCTTGGCCGACAGGGAGAACTATGGCTACACCTTC,CASSLADRENYGYTF
-,TRBJ1-4,TRBV10-3,-,TGTGCCATCAGAGGGACCCAGGGGGAAAAACTGTTTTTT,CAIRGTQGEKLFF
few,TRBJ1-2,TRBV5-6,-,TGTGCCAGCAGCCCCACCCGGGGCAAGGGCTACACCTTC,CASSPTRGKGYTF
-,TRBJ2-3,TRBV7-2,-,TGTGCCAGCAGCTTATACGGCGGGACAGACGATACGCAGTATTTT,CASSLYGGTDDTQYF
-,TRBJ2-7,TRBV7-9,TRBD2,TGTGCCAGCAGCTCGTACGCTGGACTAGCTTCCCTCGAGCAGTACTTC,CASSSYAGLASLEQYF
-,TRBJ1-6,TRBV5-5,-,TGTGCCAGCAGTGTCGACCGGATCTCACCCCTCCACTTT,CASSVDRISPLHF
-,TRBJ2-5,TRBV12-5,-,TGTGCTAGTGGTTTGGGACAAGGAGGGGAGACCCAGTACTTC,CASGLGQGGETQYF
-,TRBJ2-3,TRBV25-1,-,TGTGCCAGCAGTGAATCTGGCTTCAGCACAGATACGCAGTATTTT,CASSESGFSTDTQYF
-,TRBJ1-5,TRBV9,-,TGTGCCAGCAGCGTAGAAGGAAATAGCAATCAGCCCCAGCATTTT,CASSVEGNSNQPQHF
-,TRBJ1-1,TRBV5-6,-,TGTGCCAGCAGCCACAAGAACACTGAAGCTTTCTTT,CASSHKNTEAFF
-,TRBJ2-3,TRBV3-1/TRBV3-2,-,TGTGCCAGCTGGGGGGGGCCGGCGGATACGCAGTATTTT,CASWGGPADTQYF
-,TRBJ1-2,TRBV6-1,TRBD1,TGTGCCAGCAGTGAAGCCGACGGACAGGCCCACTATGGCTACACCTTC,CASSEADGQAHYGYTF
-,TRBJ1-4,TRBV7-8,TRBD1,TGTGCCAGCAGCTCCGGGACAGCAAATGAAAAACTGTTTTTT,CASSSGTANEKLFF
-,TRBJ2-2,TRBV1,-,TGCACCAGCAGCCAAGTAATCCTGAACACCGGGGAGCTGTTTTTT,CTSSQVILNTGELFF
-,TRBJ2-5,TRBV24-1,-,TGTGCCACCAGTCCCCGAGCCTCCCAAGAGACCCAGTACTTC,CATSPRASQETQYF
-,TRBJ1-1,TRBV7-9,-,TGTGCCAGCAGCTACGGGAGTTCCACTGAAGCTTTCTTT,CASSYGSSTEAFF
-,TRBJ1-2,TRBV3-1/TRBV3-2,-,TGTGCCAGCAGCCCACTCAGCGGCTATGGCTACACCTTC,CASSPLSGYGYTF
-,TRBJ2-3,TRBV2,-,TGTGCCAGCAGTGATTCGCTAGCGAGGGATACGCAGTATTTT,CASSDSLARDTQYF
-,TRBJ2-5,TRBV24-1,-,TGTGCCACCAGTGACGGACGGAGATTAACCCAAGAGACCCAGTACTTC,CATSDGRRLTQETQYF
-,TRBJ1-6,TRBV23-1,TRBD1,TGCGCCAGCAGTCCCCCAGGGACAGATTCACCCCTCCACTTT,CASSPPGTDSPLHF